The rows below give T cell receptor beta chains drawn from one sample of a study of blood T cell repertoires in COVID-19. Repertoires were generated with immunoSEQ multiplex PCR, while TCRdb's copy carries only in-frame clones and drops some. The top ten clones hold around 0.93% of a sample with about 78,000 clones, roughly 87% of them seen once. Sequencing input: peripheral blood. All receptors come from a woman between 45 and 60 years old in a cohort sampled during active COVID-19. CDR3s include the opening cysteine and the closing phenylalanine or tryptophan. The order of the fields is D gene, V gene, clone size, J gene, CDR3 DNA, CDR3 protein. D genes are given only for firm matches. Clone sizes are given selectively: once, few, many, or a class where the clone is expanded.

NA,TRBV7-2,few,TRBJ2-2,TGTGCCAGCAGCTTCAATAGGGGAGGTGCCGGGGAGCTGTTTTTT,CASSFNRGGAGELFF
NA,TRBV4-1,once,TRBJ1-1,TGCGCCAGCAGCCAAGAACCCAGGGCCAACACTGAAGCTTTCTTT,CASSQEPRANTEAFF
NA,TRBV15,NA,TRBJ2-1,TGTGCCACCAGCAGGAACAGGGAAAATGAGCAGTTCTTC,CATSRNRENEQFF
NA,TRBV15,NA,TRBJ2-3,TGTGCCACCAGCAGGGGGATTAGGGGTGAAGATACGCAGTATTTT,CATSRGIRGEDTQYF
TRBD1,TRBV27,once,TRBJ2-5,TGTGCCAGCAGATTACAGGGGGAGCACCAAGAGACCCAGTACTTC,CASRLQGEHQETQYF
NA,TRBV14,NA,TRBJ2-4,TGTGCCAGCAGCCAAGTGCGCGCCAAAAACATTCAGTACTTC,CASSQVRAKNIQYF
TRBD2,TRBV7-3,NA,TRBJ2-2,TGTGCCAGCAGCTTAGTGGGGACTAGCGGGATGAACACCGGGGAGCTGTTTTTT,CASSLVGTSGMNTGELFF
NA,TRBV5-6,NA,TRBJ2-3,TGTGCCAGCAGCTTACGGGACTTGAACACAGATACGCAGTATTTT,CASSLRDLNTDTQYF
NA,TRBV28,NA,TRBJ1-1,TGTGCCAGCAGAACCGGGGGGAACACTGAAGCTTTCTTT,CASRTGGNTEAFF
NA,TRBV6-5,NA,TRBJ1-1,TGTGCCAGCAATAGGGGGACCTCAGCTGAAGCTTTCTTT,CASNRGTSAEAFF
TRBD2,TRBV15,NA,TRBJ2-3,TGTGCCACCAGCAGGGGACTAGCGGATACAGATACGCAGTATTTT,CATSRGLADTDTQYF
NA,TRBV6-5,NA,TRBJ1-6,TGTGCCAGCAGTTACCTCGGACAGCAGGGGAAATCACCCCTCCACTTT,CASSYLGQQGKSPLHF
NA,TRBV5-1,NA,TRBJ1-2,TGCGCCAGCAGCTCCCTACCTTCAGGGGGCTACACCTTC,CASSSLPSGGYTF
NA,TRBV5-1,NA,TRBJ1-3,TGCGCCAGCAGCTCCGGGACTTCGAGCTCTGGAAACACCATATATTTT,CASSSGTSSSGNTIYF
NA,TRBV30,NA,TRBJ2-1,TGTGCCTGGAGTGGAGGGTATGAGCAGTTCTTC,CAWSGGYEQFF
TRBD1,TRBV28,NA,TRBJ2-7,TGTGCCAGCAGTATAGGACAGGAAAACTACGAGCAGTACTTC,CASSIGQENYEQYF
TRBD2,TRBV6-6,NA,TRBJ2-5,TGTGCCAGCAGTTACCGGGGACTACCACAAGAGACCCAGTACTTC,CASSYRGLPQETQYF
TRBD1,TRBV5-4,NA,TRBJ1-2,TGTGCCAGCAGCCTGGACAGGGGGCTCGCTGGCTACACCTTC,CASSLDRGLAGYTF
NA,TRBV5-1,NA,TRBJ1-5,TGCGCCAGCAGCTTGGCGGGAGGGCGCAATCAGCCCCAGCATTTT,CASSLAGGRNQPQHF
NA,TRBV7-2,NA,TRBJ2-1,TGTGCCAGCAGCTTAGGTCTCCCTCTAGCGAGCTCCTACAATGAGCAGTTCTTC,CASSLGLPLASSYNEQFF
TRBD2,TRBV18,NA,TRBJ2-1,TGTGCCAGCTCACCAAGCGGGAGCTCCTACAATGAGCAGTTCTTC,CASSPSGSSYNEQFF
TRBD2,TRBV7-3,NA,TRBJ2-3,TGTGCCAGCAGCCCAAAGCGGGAGGGCCGGTTCCGGTCAGATACGCAGTATTTT,CASSPKREGRFRSDTQYF
TRBD1,TRBV7-3,NA,TRBJ2-7,TGTGCCAGCAGCCCCGACGGGACAGCCTCCTACGAGCAGTACTTC,CASSPDGTASYEQYF
TRBD2,TRBV27,NA,TRBJ2-2,TGTGCCAGCAGTTATAGGTCTACTAGCGATAACACCGGGGAGCTGTTTTTT,CASSYRSTSDNTGELFF
NA,TRBV3-1/TRBV3-2,NA,TRBJ2-3,TGTGCCAGCAGCCAAGGTCTTCCGGATACGCAGTATTTT,CASSQGLPDTQYF
NA,TRBV3-1/TRBV3-2,NA,TRBJ2-7,TGTGCCAGCAGCCATACGGGACTCGGCTACGAGCAGTACTTC,CASSHTGLGYEQYF
NA,TRBV5-1,NA,TRBJ2-1,TGCGCCAGCAGCTTGGGTTCCCCCCCGGGTGAGCAGTTCTTC,CASSLGSPPGEQFF
TRBD2,TRBV29-1,NA,TRBJ2-1,TGCAGCGTTGAAGATAGTACTAGCGGGAGGGGGCAGTTCTTC,CSVEDSTSGRGQFF
TRBD2,TRBV7-9,NA,TRBJ2-7,TGTGCCAGCAGCTCCTACGGGGGAGGGATGGAAGAGCAGTACTTC,CASSSYGGGMEEQYF
NA,TRBV11-2,NA,TRBJ1-5,TGTGCCAGCAGCTTAGCCCCAGGGGTTAGCAATCAGCCCCAGCATTTT,CASSLAPGVSNQPQHF
TRBD2,TRBV7-8,NA,TRBJ2-7,TGTGCCAGCAGCTCGTTAGCGGGAGGTGTGCAGTACTTC,CASSSLAGGVQYF
NA,TRBV7-3,NA,TRBJ2-1,TGTGCCAGCAGCTTGTGGGCGGGGATAAGTACGAATGAGCAGTTCTTC,CASSLWAGISTNEQFF
NA,TRBV19,NA,TRBJ1-5,TGTGCCAGTAGTATCGGTGCCCTAGGCAATCAGCCCCAGCATTTT,CASSIGALGNQPQHF
NA,TRBV3-1/TRBV3-2,NA,TRBJ2-2,TGTGCCAGCAGCCGTCACGGGGAGCTGTTTTTT,CASSRHGELFF
NA,TRBV19,NA,TRBJ1-1,TGTGCCAGTAGTGCTCAGGGCACTGAAGCTTTCTTT,CASSAQGTEAFF
TRBD2,TRBV4-1,NA,TRBJ2-1,TGCGCCAGCAGCCAACCTCATAGCGGGGGGACCTACAATGAGCAGTTCTTC,CASSQPHSGGTYNEQFF
TRBD1,TRBV19,NA,TRBJ1-5,TGTGCCACACAGCAAGGGGGCTGGAGCAATCAGCCCCAGCATTTT,CATQQGGWSNQPQHF
NA,TRBV5-6,NA,TRBJ2-1,TGTGCCAGCATCTCCCAGCGGTGGAGCTCCTACAATGAGCAGTTCTTC,CASISQRWSSYNEQFF
TRBD1,TRBV3-1/TRBV3-2,NA,TRBJ1-5,TGTGCCAGCAGCCAACACCTCTCCGGACAGGTCAGCAATCAGCCCCAGCATTTT,CASSQHLSGQVSNQPQHF
TRBD1,TRBV19,few,TRBJ2-7,TGTGCCAGTAGTATCAGGGGGCGACACTACGAGCAGTACTTC,CASSIRGRHYEQYF